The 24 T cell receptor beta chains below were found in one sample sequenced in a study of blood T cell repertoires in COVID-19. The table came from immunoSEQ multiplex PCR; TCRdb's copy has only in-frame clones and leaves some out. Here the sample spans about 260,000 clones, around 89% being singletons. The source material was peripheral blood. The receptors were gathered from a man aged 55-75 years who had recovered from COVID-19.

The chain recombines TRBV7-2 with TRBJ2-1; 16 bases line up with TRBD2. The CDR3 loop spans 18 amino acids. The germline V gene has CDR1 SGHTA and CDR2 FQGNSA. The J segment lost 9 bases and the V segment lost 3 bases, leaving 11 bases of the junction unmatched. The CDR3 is CASSFAGTSGGATGEQFF. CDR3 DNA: TGTGCCAGCAGCTTTGCCGGGACTAGCGGGGGGGCCACCGGTGAGCAGTTCTTC.

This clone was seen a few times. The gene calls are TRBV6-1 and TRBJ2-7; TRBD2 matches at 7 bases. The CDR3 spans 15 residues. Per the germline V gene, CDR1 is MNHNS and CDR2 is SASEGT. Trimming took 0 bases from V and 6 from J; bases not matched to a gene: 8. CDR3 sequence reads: CASSEALRGVAEQYF. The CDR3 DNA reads TGTGCCAGCAGTGAAGCGCTTCGGGGGGTGGCCGAGCAGTACTTC.

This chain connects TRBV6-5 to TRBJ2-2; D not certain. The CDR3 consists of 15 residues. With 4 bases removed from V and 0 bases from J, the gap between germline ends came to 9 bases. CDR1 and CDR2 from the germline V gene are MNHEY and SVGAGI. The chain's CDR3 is CASSSQSANTGELFF. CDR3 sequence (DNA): TGTGCCAGCAGTTCTCAGTCAGCGAACACCGGGGAGCTGTTTTTT.

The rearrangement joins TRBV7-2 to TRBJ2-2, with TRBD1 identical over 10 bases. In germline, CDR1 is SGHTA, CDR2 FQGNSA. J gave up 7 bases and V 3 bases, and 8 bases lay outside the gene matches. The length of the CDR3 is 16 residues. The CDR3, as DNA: TGTGCCAGCAGCTTGCGGGGACAGGGGTCTCACGGGGAGCTGTTTTTT. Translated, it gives CASSLRGQGSHGELFF.

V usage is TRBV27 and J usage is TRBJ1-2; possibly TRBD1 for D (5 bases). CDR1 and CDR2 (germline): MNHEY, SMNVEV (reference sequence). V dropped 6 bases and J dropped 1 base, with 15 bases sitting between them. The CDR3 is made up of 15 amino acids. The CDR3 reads CASSRVDRVNYGYTF. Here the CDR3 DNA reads TGTGCCAGCAGCCGAGTCGACAGAGTTAACTATGGCTACACCTTC.

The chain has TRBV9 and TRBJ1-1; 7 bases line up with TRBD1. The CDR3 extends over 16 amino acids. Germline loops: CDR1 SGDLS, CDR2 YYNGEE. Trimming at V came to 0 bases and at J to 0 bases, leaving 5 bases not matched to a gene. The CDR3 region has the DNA TGTGCCAGCAGCGTAGCTCAGGGGGGAATGAACACTGAAGCTTTCTTT. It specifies CASSVAQGGMNTEAFF.

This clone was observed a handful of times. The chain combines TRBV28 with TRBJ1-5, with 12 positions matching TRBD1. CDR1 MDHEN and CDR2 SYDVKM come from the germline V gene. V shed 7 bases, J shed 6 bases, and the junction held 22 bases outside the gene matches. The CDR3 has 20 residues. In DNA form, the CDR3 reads TGTGCCAGCACCCTTACCCCCGGGACAGGGGGCGCCCTTAAAGGTCAGCCCCAGCATTTT. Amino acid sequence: CASTLTPGTGGALKGQPQHF.

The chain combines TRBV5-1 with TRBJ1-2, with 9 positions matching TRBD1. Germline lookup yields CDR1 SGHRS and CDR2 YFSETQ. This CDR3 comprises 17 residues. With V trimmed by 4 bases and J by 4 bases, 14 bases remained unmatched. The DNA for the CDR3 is TGCGCCAGCAGCAGCGATGGGACAGGGCGCCACTCCTATGGCTACACCTTC. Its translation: CASSSDGTGRHSYGYTF.

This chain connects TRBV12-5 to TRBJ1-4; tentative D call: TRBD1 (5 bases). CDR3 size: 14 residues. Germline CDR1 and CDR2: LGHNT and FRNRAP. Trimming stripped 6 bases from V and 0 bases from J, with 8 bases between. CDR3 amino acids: CASGPQATNEKLFF. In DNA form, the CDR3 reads TGTGCTAGTGGGCCACAGGCAACTAATGAAAAACTGTTTTTT.

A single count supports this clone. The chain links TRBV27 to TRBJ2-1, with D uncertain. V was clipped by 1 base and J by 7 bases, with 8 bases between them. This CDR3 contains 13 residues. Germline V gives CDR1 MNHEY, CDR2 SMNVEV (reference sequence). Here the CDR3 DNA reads TGTGCCAGCAGTTTATACAGTCTAAATGAGCAGTTCTTC. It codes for CASSLYSLNEQFF.

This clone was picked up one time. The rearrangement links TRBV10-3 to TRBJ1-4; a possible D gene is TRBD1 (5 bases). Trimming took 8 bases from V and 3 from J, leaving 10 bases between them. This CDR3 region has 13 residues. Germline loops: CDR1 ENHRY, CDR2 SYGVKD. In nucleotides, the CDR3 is TGTGCCATCTCAAGGGGTTCTAATGAAAAACTGTTTTTT. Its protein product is CAISRGSNEKLFF.

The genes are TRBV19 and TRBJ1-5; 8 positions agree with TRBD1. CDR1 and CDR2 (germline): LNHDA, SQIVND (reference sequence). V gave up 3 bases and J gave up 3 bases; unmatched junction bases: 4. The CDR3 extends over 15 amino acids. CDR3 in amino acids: CASSIQGADNQPQHF. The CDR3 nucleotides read TGTGCCAGTAGTATCCAGGGGGCTGACAATCAGCCCCAGCATTTT.

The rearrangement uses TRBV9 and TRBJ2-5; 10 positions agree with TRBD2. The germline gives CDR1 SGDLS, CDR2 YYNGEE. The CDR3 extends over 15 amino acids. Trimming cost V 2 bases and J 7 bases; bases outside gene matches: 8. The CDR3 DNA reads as TGTGCCAGCAGCGTCGCAACCGGGACTAGCGCGACCCAGTACTTC. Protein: CASSVATGTSATQYF.

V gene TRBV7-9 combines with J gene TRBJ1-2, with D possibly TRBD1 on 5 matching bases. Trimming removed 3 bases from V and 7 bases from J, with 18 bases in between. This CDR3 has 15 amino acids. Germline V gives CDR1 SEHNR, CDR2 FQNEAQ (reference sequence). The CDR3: CASSFPGQVYGGYTF. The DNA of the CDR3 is TGTGCCAGCAGCTTTCCAGGACAAGTATATGGTGGCTACACCTTC. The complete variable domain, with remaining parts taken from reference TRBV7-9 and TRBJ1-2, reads DTGVSQNPRHKITKRGQNVTFRCDPISEHNRLYWYRQTLGQGPEFLTYFQNEAQLEKSRLLSDRFSAERPKGSFSTLEIQRTEQGDSAMYLCASSFPGQVYGGYTFGSGTRLTVV.

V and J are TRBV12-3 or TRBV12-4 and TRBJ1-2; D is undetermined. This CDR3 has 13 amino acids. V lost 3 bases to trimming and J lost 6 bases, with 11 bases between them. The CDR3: CASSLQTVDGYTF. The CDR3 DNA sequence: TGTGCCAGCAGTTTGCAGACTGTAGATGGCTACACCTTC.

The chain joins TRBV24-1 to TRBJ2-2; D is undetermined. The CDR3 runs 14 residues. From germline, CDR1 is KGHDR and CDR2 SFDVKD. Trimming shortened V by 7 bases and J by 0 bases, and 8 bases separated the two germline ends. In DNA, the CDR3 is TGTGCCACCAGAGACACTTCGAACACCGGGGAGCTGTTTTTT. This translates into CATRDTSNTGELFF.

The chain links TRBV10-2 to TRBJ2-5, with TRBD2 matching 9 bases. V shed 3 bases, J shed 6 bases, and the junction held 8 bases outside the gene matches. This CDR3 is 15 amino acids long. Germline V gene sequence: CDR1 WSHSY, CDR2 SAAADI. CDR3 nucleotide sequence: TGCGCCAGCAGTGATTCGGCTAGCGGGGTTCAGACCCAGTACTTC. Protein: CASSDSASGVQTQYF.

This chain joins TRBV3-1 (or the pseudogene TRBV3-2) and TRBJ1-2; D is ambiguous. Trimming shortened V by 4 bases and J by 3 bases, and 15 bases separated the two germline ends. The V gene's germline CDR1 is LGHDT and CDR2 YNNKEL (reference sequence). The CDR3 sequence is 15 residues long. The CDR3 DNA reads TGTGCCAGCAGCCCCATCTCCACAGCTTACTATGGCTACACCTTC. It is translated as CASSPISTAYYGYTF.

CDR3 in DNA: TGTGCCAGCAGCCAACAGATGACAGGCTCGAACACTGAAGCTTTCTTT. Amino acid sequence: CASSQQMTGSNTEAFF. The gene calls are TRBV4-2 and TRBJ1-1, with D perhaps TRBD1 (6 bases). Trimming took off 2 bases at V and 1 base at J, with 14 bases between the two ends. Germline lookup yields CDR1 LGHNA and CDR2 YNFKEQ. There are 16 residues in the CDR3.

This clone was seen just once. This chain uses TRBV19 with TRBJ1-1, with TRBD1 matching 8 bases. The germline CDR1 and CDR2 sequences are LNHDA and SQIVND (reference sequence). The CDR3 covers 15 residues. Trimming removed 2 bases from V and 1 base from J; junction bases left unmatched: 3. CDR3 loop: CASSIQGTGNTEAFF. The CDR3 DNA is TGTGCCAGTAGTATACAGGGGACAGGGAACACTGAAGCTTTCTTT.

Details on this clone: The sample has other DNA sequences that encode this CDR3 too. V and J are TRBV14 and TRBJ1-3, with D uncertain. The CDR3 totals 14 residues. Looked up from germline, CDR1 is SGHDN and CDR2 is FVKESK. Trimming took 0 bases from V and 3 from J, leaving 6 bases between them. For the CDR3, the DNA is TGTGCCAGCAGCCAAGATTTAGTTGGAAACACCATATATTTT. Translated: CASSQDLVGNTIYF.

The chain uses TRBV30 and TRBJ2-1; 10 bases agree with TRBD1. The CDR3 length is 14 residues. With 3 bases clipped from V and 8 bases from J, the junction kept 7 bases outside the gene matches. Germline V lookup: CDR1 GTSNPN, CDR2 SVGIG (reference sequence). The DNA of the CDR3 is TGTGCCTGGAGCACGGACAGGGGGTTCGATGAGCAGTTCTTC. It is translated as CAWSTDRGFDEQFF.

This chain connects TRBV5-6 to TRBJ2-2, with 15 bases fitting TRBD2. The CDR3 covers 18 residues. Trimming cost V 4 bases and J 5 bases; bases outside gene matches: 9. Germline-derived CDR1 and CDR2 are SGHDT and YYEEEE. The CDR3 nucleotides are TGTGCCAGCAGCCTACCGGGACTAGCGGGGGGATGGACCGGGGAGCTGTTTTTT. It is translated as CASSLPGLAGGWTGELFF.

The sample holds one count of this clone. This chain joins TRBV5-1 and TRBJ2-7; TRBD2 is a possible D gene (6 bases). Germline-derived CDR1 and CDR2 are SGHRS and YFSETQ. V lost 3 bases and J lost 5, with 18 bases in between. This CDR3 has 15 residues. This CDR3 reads CASSSPIGGTNEQYF. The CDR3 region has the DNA TGCGCCAGCAGCTCCCCGATCGGAGGGACCAACGAGCAGTACTTC.